The TCR beta chain under discussion was sequenced for a study of cytomegalovirus exposure and HLA in healthy donors. Study background: The 120 validation repertoires, a later analysis reported, used the same platform as the approximately 670 repertoires from the first cohort.

Points from the study as a whole: The classifier, whose performance was assessed in both the original and validation cohorts, reportedly diagnosed cytomegalovirus status with high specificity and sensitivity. Investigators reported about 160 TCR beta chains as tied to cytomegalovirus.

The donors were members of the validation cohort, which comprised about 130 subjects and was separate from the first cohort of 600 to 850 subjects. A remark on this clone: Antigen unknown.

The protocol was immunoSEQ multiplex PCR, while the TCRdb copy is restricted to in-frame clones and leaves out a portion. The sample carries 330,000 or so clones, 70% to 90% recorded once. The germline V gene has CDR1 SGDLS and CDR2 YYNGEE. CDR3 size: 15 residues. J gave up 8 bases and V 3 bases, and 10 bases lay outside the gene matches. The TCR sequence derives from a woman between 18 and 30 years old in good health and CMV-seronegative. The chain uses TRBV9 and TRBJ1-1, with TRBD1 matching over 10 bases. Sequencing was done on a sample of PBMCs. The CDR3 nucleotides read TGTGCCAGCAGCGAAAGACAGGGGGCGTCGAGCGAAGCTTTCTTT. Translation: CASSERQGASSEAFF.